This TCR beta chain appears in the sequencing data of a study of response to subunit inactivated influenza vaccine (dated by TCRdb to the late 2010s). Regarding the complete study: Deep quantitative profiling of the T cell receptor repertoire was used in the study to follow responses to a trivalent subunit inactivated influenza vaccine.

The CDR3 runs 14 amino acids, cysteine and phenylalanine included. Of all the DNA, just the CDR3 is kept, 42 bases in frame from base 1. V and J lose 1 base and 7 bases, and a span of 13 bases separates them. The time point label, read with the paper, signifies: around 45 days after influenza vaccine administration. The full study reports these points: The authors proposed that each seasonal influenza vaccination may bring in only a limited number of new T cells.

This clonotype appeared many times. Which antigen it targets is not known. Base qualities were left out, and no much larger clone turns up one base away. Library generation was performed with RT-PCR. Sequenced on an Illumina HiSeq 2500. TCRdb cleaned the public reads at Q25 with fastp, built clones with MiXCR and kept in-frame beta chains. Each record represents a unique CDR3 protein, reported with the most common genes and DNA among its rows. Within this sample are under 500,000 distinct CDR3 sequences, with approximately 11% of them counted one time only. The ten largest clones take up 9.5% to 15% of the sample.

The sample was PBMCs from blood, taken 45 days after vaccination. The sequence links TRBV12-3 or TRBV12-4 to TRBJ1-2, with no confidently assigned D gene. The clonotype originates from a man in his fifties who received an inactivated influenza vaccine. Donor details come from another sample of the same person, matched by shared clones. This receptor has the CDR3 CASSLGAVSGGYTF. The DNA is TGTGCCAGCAGTTTAGGGGCAGTCTCCGGTGGCTACACCTTC.